The source of this TCR beta chain is a study of T-cell reconstitution after alpha-beta-depleted transplantation in children. This clonotype was counted many times. Its antigen is unidentified. Unique molecular identifiers were incorporated into the prepared TCRbeta library. TCRdb recomputed calls from the PCR reads with MiXCR, one row per CDR3 protein. Of 200,000 to 250,000 distinct CDR3 sequences listed, around 8% are singletons. Notes on the study in general: Several hundred expanded graft clones reportedly supplied alpha-beta T cells about two months after transplant.

This clonotype originated in a male patient between 10 and 17 years old who had a stem cell transplant for acute lymphoblastic leukemia, so the T cells may come from the graft donor. The starting material was PBMCs, mostly from graft donor cells, obtained 180 days after TCRalphabeta/CD19-depleted stem cell transplant.

The CDR3 sequence: CSVTRTGSAYEQYF. Written as DNA, the CDR3 is TGCAGCGTTACGCGGACAGGGAGCGCCTACGAGCAGTACTTC. The chain has TRBV29-1 and TRBJ2-7; 8 nucleotides match TRBD1. V shed 5 bases and J 2 bases; nucleotides not matched to a gene: 8. CDR3 length equals 14 residues. Germline assignment: CDR1 SQVTM and CDR2 ANQGSEA.